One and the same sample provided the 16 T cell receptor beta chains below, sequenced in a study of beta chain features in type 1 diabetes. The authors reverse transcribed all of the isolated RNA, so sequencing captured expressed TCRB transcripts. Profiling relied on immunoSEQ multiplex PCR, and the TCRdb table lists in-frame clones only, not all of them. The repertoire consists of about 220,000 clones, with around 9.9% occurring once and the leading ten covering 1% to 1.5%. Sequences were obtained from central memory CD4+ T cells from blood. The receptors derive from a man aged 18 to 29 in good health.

CDR3 amino acids: CSVQTGGGTEAFF. The CDR3 DNA sequence: TGCAGCGTGCAAACAGGGGGTGGCACTGAAGCTTTCTTT. The chain links TRBV29-1 to TRBJ1-1; 8 positions agree with TRBD1. The V gene's germline CDR1 is SQVTM and CDR2 ANQGSEA. CDR3 length equals 13 residues. Trimming took 6 bases from V and 4 from J; bases not matched to a gene: 7.

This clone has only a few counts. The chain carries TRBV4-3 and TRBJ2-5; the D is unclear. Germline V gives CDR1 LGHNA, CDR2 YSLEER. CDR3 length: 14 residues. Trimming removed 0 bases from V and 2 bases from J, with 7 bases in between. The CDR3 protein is CASSQDLGQETQYF. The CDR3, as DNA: TGCGCCAGCAGCCAAGACCTGGGGCAAGAGACCCAGTACTTC.

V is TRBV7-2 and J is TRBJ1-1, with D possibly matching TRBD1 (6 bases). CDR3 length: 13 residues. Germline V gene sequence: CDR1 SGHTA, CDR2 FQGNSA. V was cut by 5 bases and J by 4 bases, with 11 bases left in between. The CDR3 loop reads CASSPDRRTEAFF. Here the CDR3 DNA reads TGTGCCAGCAGCCCAGACAGGCGCACTGAAGCTTTCTTT.

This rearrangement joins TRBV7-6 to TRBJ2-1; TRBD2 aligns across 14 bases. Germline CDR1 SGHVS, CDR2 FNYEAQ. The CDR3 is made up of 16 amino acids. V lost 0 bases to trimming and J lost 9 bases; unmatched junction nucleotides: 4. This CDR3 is CASSLAGLAGGGEQFF. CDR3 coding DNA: TGTGCCAGCAGCTTAGCCGGACTAGCGGGGGGCGGTGAGCAGTTCTTC. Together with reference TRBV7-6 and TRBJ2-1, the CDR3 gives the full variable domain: GAGVSQSPRYKVTKRGQDVALRCDPISGHVSLYWYRQALGQGPEFLTYFNYEAQQDKSGLPNDRFSAERPEGSISTLTIQRTEQRDSAMYRCASSLAGLAGGGEQFFGPGTRLTVL.

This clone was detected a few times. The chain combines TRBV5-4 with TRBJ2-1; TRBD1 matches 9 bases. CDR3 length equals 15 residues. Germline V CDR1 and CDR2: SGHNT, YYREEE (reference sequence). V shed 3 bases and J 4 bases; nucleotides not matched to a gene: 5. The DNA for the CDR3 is TGTGCCAGCAGCTCCGGACAGGGGAATTACAATGAGCAGTTCTTC. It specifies CASSSGQGNYNEQFF.

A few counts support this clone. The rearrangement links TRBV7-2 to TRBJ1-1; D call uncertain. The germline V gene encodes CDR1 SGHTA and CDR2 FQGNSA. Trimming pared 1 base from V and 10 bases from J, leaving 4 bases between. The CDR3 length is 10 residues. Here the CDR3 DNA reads TGTGCCAGCAGCTTAGGAGGAGCTTTCTTT. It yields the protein CASSLGGAFF.

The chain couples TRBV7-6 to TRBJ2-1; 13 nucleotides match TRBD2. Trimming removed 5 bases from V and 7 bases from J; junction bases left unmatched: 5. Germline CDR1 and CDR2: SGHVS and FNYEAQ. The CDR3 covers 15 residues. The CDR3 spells CASSATGLAGNEQFF. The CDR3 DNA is TGTGCCAGCAGCGCCACGGGACTAGCGGGGAATGAGCAGTTCTTC.

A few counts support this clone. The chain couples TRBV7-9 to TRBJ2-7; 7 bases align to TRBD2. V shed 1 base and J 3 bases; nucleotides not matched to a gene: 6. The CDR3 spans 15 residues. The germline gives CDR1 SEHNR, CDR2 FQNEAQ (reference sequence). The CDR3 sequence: CASSLVVREDYEQYF. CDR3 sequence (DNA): TGTGCCAGCAGCTTAGTGGTCCGGGAGGACTACGAGCAGTACTTC.

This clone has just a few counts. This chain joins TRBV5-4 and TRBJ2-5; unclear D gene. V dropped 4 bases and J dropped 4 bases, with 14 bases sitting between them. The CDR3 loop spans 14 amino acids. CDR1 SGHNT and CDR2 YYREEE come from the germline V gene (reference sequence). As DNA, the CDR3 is TGTGCCAGCAGCCCCGCTCCAGCACGAGAGACCCAGTACTTC. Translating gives CASSPAPARETQYF. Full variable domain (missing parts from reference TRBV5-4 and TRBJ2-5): ETGVTQSPTHLIKTRGQQVTLRCSSQSGHNTVSWYQQALGQGPQFIFQYYREEENGRGNFPPRFSGLQFPNYSSELNVNALELDDSALYLCASSPAPARETQYFGPGTRLLVL.

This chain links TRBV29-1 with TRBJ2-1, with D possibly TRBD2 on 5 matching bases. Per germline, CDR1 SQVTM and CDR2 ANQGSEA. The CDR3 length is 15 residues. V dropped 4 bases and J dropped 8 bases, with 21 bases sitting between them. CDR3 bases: TGCAGCGTTGTCGGTCACCCCGGGCTAGCCGATGAGCAGTTCTTC. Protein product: CSVVGHPGLADEQFF.

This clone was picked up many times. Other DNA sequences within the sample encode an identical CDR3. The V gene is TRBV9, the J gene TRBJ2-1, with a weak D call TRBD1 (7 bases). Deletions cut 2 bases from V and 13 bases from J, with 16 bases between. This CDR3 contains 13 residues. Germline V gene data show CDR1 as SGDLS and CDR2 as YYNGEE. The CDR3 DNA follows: TGTGCCAGCAGCGTTCCTGGAGGGGGCGAACAGTTCTTC. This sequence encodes CASSVPGGGEQFF.

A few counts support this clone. The CDR3 nucleotides read TGCAGCGGGGACCCCCTAGCGGGAGAGGGCAATGAGCAGTTCTTC. It is translated as CSGDPLAGEGNEQFF. The rearrangement links TRBV29-1 to TRBJ2-1; the match to TRBD2 covers 10 bases. Germline assignment: CDR1 SQVTM and CDR2 ANQGSEA. The CDR3 spans 15 residues. V lost 7 bases, J lost 6 bases, and 12 bases stayed unmatched.

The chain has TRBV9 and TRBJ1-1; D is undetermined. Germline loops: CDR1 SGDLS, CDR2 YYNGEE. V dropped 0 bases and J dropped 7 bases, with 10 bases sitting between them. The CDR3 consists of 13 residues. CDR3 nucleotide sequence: TGTGCCAGCAGCGTAGTTGTTGGGGATGAAGCTTTCTTT. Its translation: CASSVVVGDEAFF.

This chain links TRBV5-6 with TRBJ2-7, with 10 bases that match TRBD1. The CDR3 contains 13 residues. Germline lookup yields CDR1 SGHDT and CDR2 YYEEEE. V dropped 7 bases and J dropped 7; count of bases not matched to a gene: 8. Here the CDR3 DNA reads TGTGCCAGCTTCGGACAGGGGGAAGAAGAGCAGTACTTC. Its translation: CASFGQGEEEQYF.

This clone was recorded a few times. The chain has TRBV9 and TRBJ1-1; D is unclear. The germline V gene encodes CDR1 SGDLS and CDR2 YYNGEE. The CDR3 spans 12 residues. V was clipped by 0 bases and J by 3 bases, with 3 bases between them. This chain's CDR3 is CASSVADTEAFF. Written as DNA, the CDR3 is TGTGCCAGCAGCGTAGCTGACACTGAAGCTTTCTTT.

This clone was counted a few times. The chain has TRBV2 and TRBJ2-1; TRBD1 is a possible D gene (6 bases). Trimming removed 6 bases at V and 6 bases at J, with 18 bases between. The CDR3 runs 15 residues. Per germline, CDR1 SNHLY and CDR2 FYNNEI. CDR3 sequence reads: CASSPESPGVNEQFF. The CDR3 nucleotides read TGTGCCAGCAGCCCCGAATCCCCAGGGGTCAATGAGCAGTTCTTC.